This T cell receptor (beta chain) was identified in a study of cytomegalovirus exposure and HLA in healthy donors. Study-level results: An analysis that came later showed most CMV-associated TCR beta chains appearing HLA-restricted. TCR beta chains numbering more than 150 were designated cytomegalovirus-associated.

Amplification used 60 Vbeta primers and 13 Jbeta primers. The assay was immunoSEQ multiplex PCR, and TCRdb's table has in-frame clones only and misses some. The repertoire holds 70,000 to 95,000 clones, with 70% to 90% as singletons. V was cut by 5 bases and J by 8 bases, with 12 bases left in between. Germline loops: CDR1 MNHEY, CDR2 SMNVEV (reference sequence). There are 13 residues in the CDR3. With regard to this clone: Its antigen is still unknown.

The chain employs TRBV27 and TRBJ2-2; D perhaps matches TRBD1 (6 bases). Source material: PBMCs. This clonotype was obtained from a man between 18 and 29 years old in good health and CMV-seronegative. The CDR3 loop reads CASSQLGAGELFF. CDR3 in DNA: TGTGCCAGCAGTCAGCTGGGGGCGGGGGAGCTGTTTTTT.